This TCR beta chain is from a study of blood T cells in healthy people across ages. About this clonotype itself: The antigen remains undetermined.

Sample-barcoded 5' priming and a J-beta primer mix drove a second PCR of about 6 to 12 cycles. Every single cDNA molecule received a tag from a template-switch adaptor with 12 random nucleotides. TCRdb independently ran MiXCR on the 5' RACE reads; one entry per CDR3 protein. The repertoire consists of a few hundred thousand distinct CDR3 sequences, with roughly 28% occurring once and the leading ten covering around a sixth. V lost 5 bases, J lost 6 bases, and 11 bases stayed unmatched. The CDR3 runs to 17 residues. Germline CDR1 and CDR2: SGHTA and FQGNSA. General observations from the study: Roughly linear age-related decline in beta diversity appeared, significant by age around 40. Comparison with aged donors showed that long-lived donors had more naive CD4+ cells and higher diversity.

The source is a woman in her sixties or seventies in good health. Sample: blood. J is TRBJ1-5 and V is TRBV7-2; 12 bases agree with TRBD1. The CDR3 sequence is CASSHKGQGAVLQPQHF. The CDR3 DNA sequence: TGTGCCAGCAGCCACAAGGGACAGGGGGCCGTACTTCAGCCCCAGCATTTT.